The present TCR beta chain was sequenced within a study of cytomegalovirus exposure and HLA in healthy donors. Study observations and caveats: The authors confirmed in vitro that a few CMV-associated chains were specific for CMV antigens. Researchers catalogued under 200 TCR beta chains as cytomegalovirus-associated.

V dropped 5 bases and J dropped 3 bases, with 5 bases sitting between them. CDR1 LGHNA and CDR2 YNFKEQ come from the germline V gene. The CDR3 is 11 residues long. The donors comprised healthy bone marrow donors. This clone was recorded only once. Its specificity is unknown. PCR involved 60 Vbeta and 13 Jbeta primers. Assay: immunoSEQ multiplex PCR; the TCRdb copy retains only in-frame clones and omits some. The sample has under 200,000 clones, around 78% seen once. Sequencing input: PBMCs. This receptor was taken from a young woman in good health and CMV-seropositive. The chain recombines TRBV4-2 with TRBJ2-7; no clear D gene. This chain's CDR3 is CASSYNYEQYF. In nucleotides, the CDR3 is TGTGCCAGCAGCTACAACTACGAGCAGTACTTC.